These T cell receptor beta chains were read from a single sample in a study of molecular identifiers for immune sequencing clone quantification. Each CDR3 protein gets one entry after TCRdb re-called the PCR reads with MiXCR. The profile shows fewer than 350,000 distinct CDR3 sequences, about 23% of them singletons. The sequenced material came from naive CD8+ T cells from blood, with Jurkat cell RNA spiked in. The source is a human donor in good health. Some libraries in this study had Jurkat cell RNA spiked in. Each CDR3 is given with its conserved first and last residue. Each record gives: J gene, D gene, clone size, V gene, CDR3 protein, CDR3 DNA. D genes are given only for firm matches. Clone size is given for some rows only: seen once, a few or many times, or a class if the clone is expanded.

TRBJ2-2	.	few	TRBV29-1	CSVEGWSGEAGELFF	TGCAGCGTTGAGGGGTGGTCAGGGGAGGCCGGGGAGCTGTTTTTT
TRBJ1-5	.	.	TRBV27	CASSLSFDRSNQPQHF	TGTGCCAGCAGTTTATCCTTCGACAGAAGTAATCAGCCCCAGCATTTT
TRBJ2-1	.	.	TRBV4-3	CASSQAAYYNEQSF	TGCGCCAGCAGCCAAGCGGCCTACTACAATGAGCAGTCCTTC
TRBJ2-4	.	.	TRBV4-1	CASSQENKGLLRYIQYF	TGCGCCAGCAGCCAAGAAAATAAGGGACTCCTGAGGTACATTCAGTACTTC
TRBJ2-3	.	few	TRBV12-3/TRBV12-4	CASSADQNTQYF	TGTGCCAGCAGTGCGGATCAGAATACGCAGTATTTT
TRBJ1-3	TRBD1	.	TRBV7-9	CASSARTGSGNTIYF	TGTGCCAGCAGCGCGCGGACAGGCTCTGGAAACACCATATATTTT
TRBJ2-5	TRBD1	many	TRBV12-3/TRBV12-4	CASSRDRGHQETQYF	TGTGCCAGCAGTCGGGACAGGGGCCACCAAGAGACCCAGTACTTC
TRBJ2-7	.	once	TRBV5-1	CASSLEQGPYKQYF	TGCGCCAGCAGCTTGGAACAGGGACCCTACAAGCAGTACTTC
TRBJ1-5	.	many	TRBV5-6	CASSLGDINQPQHF	TGTGCCAGCAGCTTGGGGGACATCAATCAGCCCCAGCATTTT
TRBJ1-5	.	.	TRBV2	CASRVGGGASQPQHF	TGTGCCAGCAGAGTCGGGGGGGGCGCGAGCCAGCCCCAGCATTTT
TRBJ1-3	.	many	TRBV20-1	CSARTVNSGNTIYF	TGCAGTGCGAGGACAGTCAACTCTGGAAACACCATATATTTT
TRBJ1-1	.	many	TRBV25-1	CASSDRHTEAFF	TGTGCCAGCAGTGACAGGCACACTGAAGCTTTCTTT
TRBJ2-4	.	many	TRBV28	CASSLTEGVSAKNIQYF	TGTGCCAGCAGTTTAACCGAGGGGGTCTCGGCCAAAAACATTCAGTACTTC
TRBJ2-5	.	few	TRBV13	CASSQTEGPETQYF	TGTGCCAGCAGCCAGACAGAAGGTCCGGAGACCCAGTACTTC
TRBJ1-1	.	.	TRBV28	CASSSDTVPSAYTEAFF	TGTGCCAGCAGTTCGGACACGGTTCCATCCGCCTACACTGAAGCTTTCTTT
TRBJ2-7	TRBD1	many	TRBV20-1	CSAREGTGDLYEQYF	TGCAGTGCTAGAGAAGGGACAGGGGACCTCTACGAGCAGTACTTC
TRBJ2-2	TRBD2	few	TRBV28	CASSSSLAGVPGELFF	TGTGCCAGCAGTTCCTCACTAGCGGGAGTCCCCGGGGAGCTGTTTTTT
TRBJ2-7	TRBD1	few	TRBV29-1	CSVYGQGAYEQYF	TGCAGCGTATACGGACAGGGGGCATACGAGCAGTACTTC
TRBJ2-7	.	.	TRBV4-3	CASSQDRVGSSYEQYF	TGCGCCAGCAGCCAAGATCGGGTCGGGAGCTCCTACGAGCAGTACTTC
TRBJ2-1	.	few	TRBV3-1	CASSQDDRALGDEQFF	TGTGCCAGCAGCCAGGATGACAGAGCCTTAGGCGATGAGCAGTTCTTC
TRBJ1-1	.	few	TRBV10-3	CAIGGPPPTEAFF	TGTGCCATCGGGGGACCCCCTCCCACTGAAGCTTTCTTT
TRBJ2-3	.	many	TRBV13	CASSLRAGVPTDTQYF	TGTGCCAGCAGCCTTCGGGCAGGGGTCCCCACAGATACGCAGTATTTT
TRBJ2-1	TRBD2	many	TRBV5-1	CASSPLAGVTYNEQFF	TGTGCCAGCAGCCCCCTAGCGGGAGTGACCTACAATGAGCAGTTCTTC
TRBJ2-1	.	many	TRBV11-2	CASSSRNSYNEQFF	TGTGCCAGCAGCTCCCGGAACTCCTACAATGAGCAGTTCTTC
TRBJ2-1	TRBD2	few	TRBV5-1	CASSLGVGGLAGDEQFF	TGCGCCAGCAGCTTGGGTGTAGGGGGACTAGCGGGAGATGAGCAGTTCTTC
TRBJ2-7	TRBD2	many	TRBV28	CASSFGRGEGYEQYF	TGTGCCAGCAGTTTTGGGCGGGGGGAAGGGTACGAGCAGTACTTC
TRBJ2-7	.	.	TRBV2	CASSEVASAFEQYF	TGTGCCAGCAGTGAAGTGGCTAGTGCTTTCGAGCAGTACTTC
TRBJ1-4	.	.	TRBV7-7	CASSLHSGEKLFF	TGTGCTAGCAGCTTACACTCCGGTGAAAAACTGTTTTTT
TRBJ2-3	TRBD1	few	TRBV20-1	CSAMIRDREVPDTQYF	TGCAGTGCTATGATTCGGGACAGGGAGGTTCCAGATACGCAGTATTTT
TRBJ1-1	TRBD1	many	TRBV6-2/TRBV6-3	CASSWTGRSEAFF	TGTGCCAGCAGTTGGACAGGGAGATCTGAAGCTTTCTTT
TRBJ2-3	.	.	TRBV15	CATSRDSETQYF	TGTGCCACCAGCAGAGATTCGGAGACGCAGTATTTT
TRBJ2-7	.	few	TRBV12-3/TRBV12-4	CASSLSWPSYEQYF	TGTGCCAGCAGTTTATCGTGGCCCTCCTACGAGCAGTACTTC
TRBJ2-3	TRBD2	.	TRBV7-9	CASSPTSGTRADTQYF	TGTGCCAGCAGCCCAACAAGCGGGACCCGCGCAGATACGCAGTATTTT